These 32 T cell receptor beta chains were sequenced from one sample in a study of blood T cell repertoires in COVID-19. Sequencing was performed with immunoSEQ multiplex PCR; in TCRdb, only in-frame clones are kept and a portion is missing. The table lists about 100,000 clones, over 80% of them singletons. Sequencing was performed on peripheral blood. These receptors originate from a man in his fifties with acute or convalescent COVID-19.

V gene TRBV9 combines with J gene TRBJ2-2; 8 bases map to TRBD2. The length of the CDR3 is 18 residues. Germline V CDR1 and CDR2: SGDLS, YYNGEE. J gave up 6 bases and V 4 bases, and 17 bases lay outside the gene matches. CDR3 sequence: CASSPWRPGGPDSGELFF. CDR3 DNA sequence: TGTGCCAGCAGCCCGTGGAGGCCGGGAGGGCCCGACTCCGGGGAGCTGTTTTTT. The variable domain in full, with the rest retrieved from reference TRBV9 and TRBJ2-2, is DSGVTQTPKHLITATGQRVTLRCSPRSGDLSVYWYQQSLDQGLQFLIQYYNGEERAKGNILERFSAQQFPDLHSELNLSSLELGDSALYFCASSPWRPGGPDSGELFFGEGSRLTVL.

The rearrangement joins TRBV18 to TRBJ1-1; tentatively, D is TRBD1 (5 bases). Germline V gene data show CDR1 as KGHSH and CDR2 as LQKENI. This CDR3 spans 16 amino acids. Between the trimmed V and J ends, which lost 2 bases and 1 base, there was a span of 14 bases. The CDR3 reads CASSPMGRGANTEAFF. The DNA for the CDR3 is TGTGCCAGCTCACCAATGGGGCGGGGAGCGAACACTGAAGCTTTCTTT.

The chain couples TRBV3-1 (or the pseudogene TRBV3-2) to TRBJ2-3; 9 positions match TRBD2. This CDR3 comprises 14 residues. J gave up 5 bases and V 6 bases, and 6 bases lay outside the gene matches. Germline lookup yields CDR1 LGHDT and CDR2 YNNKEL (reference sequence). The CDR3 sequence is CASSPSGVRDTQYF. CDR3 in DNA: TGTGCCAGCAGTCCTAGCGGGGTACGAGATACGCAGTATTTT.

The chain uses TRBV19 and TRBJ2-1; TRBD2 matches 7 bases. The germline V gene has CDR1 LNHDA and CDR2 SQIVND (reference sequence). The CDR3 sequence is 14 residues long. J gave up 6 bases and V 7 bases, and 9 bases lay outside the gene matches. CDR3 protein: CASKVQRESNEQFF. The CDR3 coding sequence is TGTGCCAGTAAGGTCCAGCGGGAAAGCAATGAGCAGTTCTTC.

Only one count was recorded for this clone. V gene TRBV27 combines with J gene TRBJ2-2; possible D gene TRBD1, 6 bases. Trimming removed 5 bases at V and 4 bases at J, with 14 bases between. Per the germline V gene, CDR1 is MNHEY and CDR2 is SMNVEV (reference sequence). This CDR3 is built from 15 residues. The CDR3 DNA reads as TGTGCCAGCAGTCTCACGGACAGCATCACCGGGGAGCTGTTTTTT. Its protein product is CASSLTDSITGELFF.

The count of this clone is one. The V gene is TRBV2, the J gene TRBJ1-2; D is possibly TRBD1 (6 bases). Trimming took off 7 bases at V and 1 base at J, with 10 bases between the two ends. Germline V gene data show CDR1 as SNHLY and CDR2 as FYNNEI. The CDR3 covers 13 residues. The CDR3 sequence: CASIGGVNYGYTF. The CDR3 DNA sequence: TGTGCCAGCATAGGGGGGGTTAACTATGGCTACACCTTC.

This clone was observed a handful of times. V and J are TRBV4-1 and TRBJ1-1; possible D gene TRBD1, 5 bases. The germline V and J ends were trimmed by 2 bases and 3 bases, with 13 bases remaining between them. The length of the CDR3 is 15 residues. Germline V CDR1 and CDR2: MGHRA, YSYEKL. The CDR3 DNA reads TGCGCCAGCAGCCAACGCGGGGGGTTGGACACTGAAGCTTTCTTT. Translating gives CASSQRGGLDTEAFF.

The J gene is TRBJ2-3, the V gene TRBV5-1; a possible D gene is TRBD1 (5 bases). The CDR3 has 14 residues. Germline V lookup: CDR1 SGHRS, CDR2 YFSETQ. Trimming pared 0 bases from V and 5 bases from J, leaving 10 bases between. CDR3 nucleotides: TGCGCCAGCAGCTTGGGGGGCCTGGTAGATACGCAGTATTTT. Its translation is CASSLGGLVDTQYF.

The chain carries TRBV10-3 and TRBJ2-7, with 8 bases aligning to TRBD1. CDR1 and CDR2 (germline): ENHRY, SYGVKD. This CDR3 comprises 13 residues. V was pared by 9 bases and J by 1 base, with 5 bases of the junction left unmatched. CDR3 nucleotides: TGTGCCATAACGACAGGGGAATCCTACGAGCAGTACTTC. This sequence encodes CAITTGESYEQYF.

Here the CDR3 DNA reads TGCGCCAGCAGTGAAGGCGGGAGTAGTACAGATACGCAGTATTTT. Translating it yields CASSEGGSSTDTQYF. V is TRBV10-1 and J is TRBJ2-3; TRBD2 matches at 7 bases. J lost 3 bases, V lost 3 bases, and 6 bases had no gene match. This CDR3 region has 15 residues. The V gene's germline CDR1 is WNHNN and CDR2 SYGVQD (reference sequence).

The V gene is TRBV5-1, the J gene TRBJ2-6; TRBD1 is a possible D gene (5 bases). The V end lost 2 bases, the J end lost 4 bases, and 7 bases lay between the germline ends. The CDR3 runs to 14 residues. CDR1 is SGHRS and CDR2 is YFSETQ in the germline V gene. In DNA form, the CDR3 reads TGCGCCAGCAGCTTCAGGGTCGGGGCCAACGTCCTGACTTTC. Translation: CASSFRVGANVLTF. The complete variable domain, with remaining parts taken from reference TRBV5-1 and TRBJ2-6, reads KAGVTQTPRYLIKTRGQQVTLSCSPISGHRSVSWYQQTPGQGLQFLFEYFSETQRNKGNFPGRFSGRQFSNSRSEMNVSTLELGDSALYLCASSFRVGANVLTFGAGSRLTVL.

In its sample, this clone was seen a few times. V usage is TRBV18 and J usage is TRBJ1-5; possible D gene TRBD1, 5 bases. Germline lookup yields CDR1 KGHSH and CDR2 LQKENI. With 2 bases removed from V and 0 bases from J, the gap between germline ends came to 8 bases. CDR3 length: 15 residues. The CDR3 sequence: CASSPGAPSNQPQHF. The CDR3 coding sequence is TGTGCCAGCTCACCAGGGGCTCCTAGCAATCAGCCCCAGCATTTT.

V usage is TRBV19 and J usage is TRBJ1-3; D is possibly TRBD1 (5 bases). This CDR3 region has 13 residues. Deletions cut 8 bases from V and 0 bases from J, with 8 bases between. CDR1 and CDR2 from the germline V gene are LNHDA and SQIVND (reference sequence). CDR3 in DNA: TGTGCCAGTGGGGCCCGCTCTGGAAACACCATATATTTT. Its protein product is CASGARSGNTIYF.

CDR3 DNA sequence: TGTGCCAGCAGTTTAATAGCGGGAGGGCCACGTGAGCAGTACTTC. Translated: CASSLIAGGPREQYF. The chain employs TRBV27 and TRBJ2-7, with 11 bases identical to TRBD2. In germline, CDR1 is MNHEY, CDR2 SMNVEV (reference sequence). The trim removed 2 bases at V and 7 bases at J, leaving 7 bases unmatched. This CDR3 has 15 residues.

The V call is TRBV11-2, the J call TRBJ2-3; 8 bases match TRBD2. Germline values: CDR1 SGHAT, CDR2 FQNNGV. This CDR3 is 16 amino acids long. V lost 4 bases to trimming and J lost 5 bases; unmatched junction nucleotides: 11. The CDR3 here is CASSSLTGGPRDTQYF. CDR3 coding DNA: TGTGCCAGCAGCTCCCTTACGGGAGGGCCGAGAGATACGCAGTATTTT.

The chain uses TRBV10-2 and TRBJ1-5; D uncertain. The germline gives CDR1 WSHSY, CDR2 SAAADI. The CDR3 covers 13 residues. The V gene lost 2 bases and the J gene lost 6 bases, with 8 bases spanning the gap. The CDR3 spells CASSENTGQPQHF. In DNA form, the CDR3 reads TGCGCCAGCAGTGAGAATACGGGTCAGCCCCAGCATTTT.

V gene TRBV29-1 combines with J gene TRBJ2-1; perhaps TRBD2 as D (5 bases). Germline CDR1 is SQVTM and CDR2 is ANQGSEA. The CDR3 totals 11 residues. V was clipped by 5 bases and J by 6 bases, with 8 bases between them. The CDR3 protein is CSVWTLNEQFF. CDR3 DNA: TGCAGCGTTTGGACTCTCAATGAGCAGTTCTTC.

This chain connects TRBV20-1 to TRBJ2-1; D remains unclear. V shed 3 bases and J shed 6 bases, with 12 bases lying between them. The CDR3 sequence is 13 residues long. Germline CDR1 reads DFQATT; CDR2 reads SNEGSKA (reference sequence). The CDR3 coding sequence is TGCAGTGCTAGTAGGCTAGTAGGCAATGAGCAGTTCTTC. Amino acid sequence: CSASRLVGNEQFF.

The chain has TRBV6-5 and TRBJ2-7, with no clear D. The V gene's germline CDR1 is MNHEY and CDR2 SVGAGI. The V gene lost 5 bases and the J gene lost 0 bases, with 8 bases spanning the gap. The CDR3 runs 13 residues. Written as DNA, the CDR3 is TGTGCCAGCAGTCTGTCGGGCTCCTACGAGCAGTACTTC. Encoded protein: CASSLSGSYEQYF.

The V gene is TRBV11-3, the J gene TRBJ2-5; 7 bases line up with TRBD1. The V gene end was trimmed by 4 bases and the J gene end by 1 base; junction bases not matched to a gene: 15. This CDR3 contains 18 residues. From germline, CDR1 is SGHNT and CDR2 YENEEA. As DNA, the CDR3 is TGTGCCAGCAGCTCCATTTGGATGATGCGACAGGGCCAAGAGACCCAGTACTTC. Encoded protein: CASSSIWMMRQGQETQYF.

This chain joins TRBV18 and TRBJ2-4; 7 positions agree with TRBD1. Germline values: CDR1 KGHSH, CDR2 LQKENI. Trimming took 3 bases from V and 4 from J; bases not matched to a gene: 0. CDR3 length: 13 amino acids. The CDR3 protein is CASSPGQKNIQYF. Here the CDR3 DNA reads TGTGCCAGCTCACCGGGACAGAAAAACATTCAGTACTTC.

The rearrangement uses TRBV18 and TRBJ2-1; TRBD2 agrees at 7 bases. Germline V gene sequence: CDR1 KGHSH, CDR2 LQKENI. CDR3 length: 13 residues. Unmatched junction bases numbered 4, after V lost 3 bases and J lost 8 bases. CDR3 in DNA: TGTGCCAGCTCACCCGGGAGGAACCATGAGCAGTTCTTC. This translates into CASSPGRNHEQFF.

V and J are TRBV19 and TRBJ1-1; 8 nucleotides align to TRBD1. Germline loops: CDR1 LNHDA, CDR2 SQIVND (reference sequence). Trimming at V came to 5 bases and at J to 1 base, leaving 6 bases not matched to a gene. This CDR3 has 15 residues. CDR3 loop: CASSPFGQGNTEAFF. CDR3 nucleotides: TGTGCCAGTAGTCCCTTCGGACAGGGGAACACTGAAGCTTTCTTT.

This rearrangement joins TRBV2 to TRBJ1-2, with TRBD1 identical over 10 bases. This CDR3 comprises 12 residues. Trimming cost V 6 bases and J 7 bases; bases outside gene matches: 2. Per germline, CDR1 SNHLY and CDR2 FYNNEI. CDR3 region: CASRGQGLGYTF. In DNA form, the CDR3 reads TGTGCCAGCAGGGGACAGGGGCTTGGCTACACCTTC.

V usage is TRBV5-5 and J usage is TRBJ2-3; possible D gene TRBD2, 7 bases. In germline, CDR1 is SGHKS, CDR2 YYEKEE (reference sequence). The CDR3 contains 16 residues. Trimming removed 5 bases at V and 1 base at J, with 17 bases between. Here the CDR3 reads CASRGGGIGGTDTQYF. DNA of the CDR3: TGTGCCAGCAGAGGGGGAGGGATCGGGGGCACAGATACGCAGTATTTT.

J is TRBJ2-1 and V is TRBV19; D is possibly TRBD2 (5 bases). The CDR3 has 15 residues. Germline V gene lookup returns CDR1 LNHDA and CDR2 SQIVND (reference sequence). The V end lost 5 bases, the J end lost 4 bases, and 15 bases lay between the germline ends. CDR3 in DNA: TGTGCCAGTAGTGTCCGGGATTTGGGGTACAATGAGCAGTTCTTC. It encodes CASSVRDLGYNEQFF.

The chain links TRBV19 to TRBJ2-2; TRBD2 agrees at 7 bases. V shed 0 bases and J 4 bases; nucleotides not matched to a gene: 5. CDR1 is LNHDA and CDR2 is SQIVND in the germline V gene (reference sequence). There are 16 residues in the CDR3. CDR3 region: CASSIEGGTGTGELFF. In DNA form, the CDR3 reads TGTGCCAGTAGTATAGAGGGGGGGACGGGCACCGGGGAGCTGTTTTTT.

The chain links TRBV6-1 to TRBJ1-2, with D uncertain. The CDR3 totals 12 residues. Germline V CDR1 and CDR2: MNHNS, SASEGT. V lost 0 bases to trimming and J lost 14 bases, with 13 bases between them. In DNA form, the CDR3 reads TGTGCCAGCAGTGAAGCGGGCCGCGTCTGGACCTTC. This translates into CASSEAGRVWTF.

CDR3 region: CASSSGFKQFF. The CDR3 DNA sequence: TGTGCCAGCAGCTCAGGGTTTAAGCAGTTCTTC. The rearrangement uses TRBV5-5 and TRBJ2-1; possibly TRBD1 for D (5 bases). V was pared by 3 bases and J by 11 bases, with 9 bases between. CDR3 length: 11 residues. Per the germline V gene, CDR1 is SGHKS and CDR2 is YYEKEE (reference sequence).

V is TRBV19 and J is TRBJ2-5; D may be TRBD1 (6 bases). V dropped 5 bases and J dropped 1 base, with 11 bases sitting between them. Germline V gene lookup returns CDR1 LNHDA and CDR2 SQIVND (reference sequence). The CDR3 extends over 14 amino acids. The CDR3 nucleotides read TGTGCCAGTAGTCTGCAAGGGGGCCAAGAGACCCAGTACTTC. Its protein is CASSLQGGQETQYF. The variable domain in full, with the rest retrieved from reference TRBV19 and TRBJ2-5, is DGGITQSPKYLFRKEGQNVTLSCEQNLNHDAMYWYRQDPGQGLRLIYYSQIVNDFQKGDIAEGYSVSREKKESFPLTVTSAQKNPTAFYLCASSLQGGQETQYFGPGTRLLVL.

CDR3 amino acids: CASSSGTSGRAEQFF. The CDR3 DNA sequence: TGTGCCAGCAGTTCGGGGACTAGCGGGAGGGCCGAGCAGTTCTTC. V gene TRBV7-9 combines with J gene TRBJ2-1, with 16 positions matching TRBD2. The CDR3 is 15 residues long. Germline loops: CDR1 SEHNR, CDR2 FQNEAQ (reference sequence). The V and J ends lost 6 bases and 10 bases, in that order; junction bases with no gene match: 6.

The chain carries TRBV7-9 and TRBJ2-6, with 9 positions matching TRBD1. Trimming removed 3 bases from V and 3 bases from J; junction bases left unmatched: 6. Germline CDR1 SEHNR, CDR2 FQNEAQ (reference sequence). The length of the CDR3 is 17 residues. The CDR3 DNA reads as TGTGCCAGCAGCTTCGCAACAGGGGGCGGTGGGGCCAACGTCCTGACTTTC. Translating gives CASSFATGGGGANVLTF.